One and the same sample provided the 14 T cell receptor beta chains below, sequenced in a study of shared clonotypes between healthy human individuals (dated by TCRdb to about 2020). The protocol used for the library was the immunoSEQ multiplex PCR assay. The table comes from immuneACCESS by way of TCRdb, which keeps in-frame sequences with V and J called. Part of the clones is missing from these tables; in studies checked, under half for an unresolved V gene and the rest for unknown reasons. This sample holds almost 750,000 clones; roughly two thirds were observed only once. Of the sample, around 1.8% falls within the top ten clones. Sequenced: memory CD4+ T cells sorted from blood. The cell subset or site label here, explained by the study, means: CD45RA-negative fraction. The source of these receptors is a woman under 40 in good health.

This chain connects TRBV5-1 to TRBJ1-3; the D gene is possibly TRBD1 (5 bases). Germline values: CDR1 SGHRS, CDR2 YFSETQ. With 0 bases removed from V and 0 bases from J, the gap between germline ends came to 10 bases. The CDR3 contains 16 residues. The CDR3 loop reads CASSLGGPISGNTIYF. CDR3 coding DNA: TGCGCCAGCAGCTTGGGGGGACCCATCTCTGGAAACACCATATATTTT.

The gene calls are TRBV11-3 and TRBJ2-7; D perhaps matches TRBD1 (5 bases). The germline V gene encodes CDR1 SGHNT and CDR2 YENEEA. The germline V and J ends were trimmed by 2 bases and 1 base, with 9 bases remaining between them. The CDR3 sequence is 14 residues long. CDR3 nucleotides: TGTGCCAGCAGCTTATCACAGGTATCCTACGAGCAGTACTTC. It specifies CASSLSQVSYEQYF.

This clone has ten or more counts. The chain uses TRBV7-9 and TRBJ2-7; a possible D gene is TRBD1 (6 bases). The CDR3 spans 13 residues. CDR1 and CDR2 (germline): SEHNR, FQNEAQ (reference sequence). V lost 2 bases to trimming and J lost 9 bases, with 14 bases between them. The CDR3 loop is CASSLNRADGQYF. In DNA, the CDR3 is TGTGCCAGCAGCTTAAACAGGGCGGATGGGCAGTACTTC.

Only one count was recorded for this clone. The CDR3 region is CASSPFSAGITKNIQYF. As DNA, the CDR3 is TGCGCCAGCAGCCCCTTTTCTGCGGGAATTACCAAAAACATTCAGTACTTC. V is TRBV4-1 and J is TRBJ2-4; a weak D match, TRBD2 (6 bases). CDR3 length: 17 residues. Germline V gene data show CDR1 as MGHRA and CDR2 as YSYEKL. The V end lost 4 bases, the J end lost 2 bases, and 18 bases lay between the germline ends.

Details on this clone: Additional DNA sequences in this sample encode the identical CDR3. This sequence joins TRBV19 and TRBJ2-2; D uncertain. Trimming pared 0 bases from V and 1 base from J, leaving 3 bases between. Looked up from germline, CDR1 is LNHDA and CDR2 is SQIVND (reference sequence). The CDR3 is 14 residues long. CDR3 in DNA: TGTGCCAGTAGTATAGAGGGGAACACCGGGGAGCTGTTTTTT. It is translated as CASSIEGNTGELFF.

V and J are TRBV6-4 and TRBJ2-1; D is uncertain. Germline V gene data show CDR1 as MRHNA and CDR2 as SNTAGT. This CDR3 is built from 18 residues. The V gene lost 2 bases and the J gene lost 0 bases, with 17 bases spanning the gap. The CDR3 nucleotides are TGTGCCAGCAGTGACGGGCAGGAACCCTCGAGCTCCTACAATGAGCAGTTCTTC. Amino acids: CASSDGQEPSSSYNEQFF.

This clone was counted many times. The V and J genes are TRBV27 and TRBJ2-2; D uncertain. The CDR3 runs 16 residues. Trimming shortened V by 2 bases and J by 3 bases, and 13 bases separated the two germline ends. CDR1 is MNHEY and CDR2 is SMNVEV in the germline V gene (reference sequence). The CDR3 protein is CASSLKQTYDTGELFF. The DNA of the CDR3 is TGTGCCAGCAGTTTAAAGCAGACTTACGACACCGGGGAGCTGTTTTTT.

In this sample, this clone turned up a few times. This chain connects TRBV2 to TRBJ2-5, with TRBD2 matching 12 bases. Germline CDR1 reads SNHLY; CDR2 reads FYNNEI. V lost 4 bases to trimming and J lost 1 base; unmatched junction nucleotides: 7. The CDR3 contains 17 residues. DNA for the CDR3: TGTGCCAGCAGTGGACTAGCGGGGGTCCGGAGCCAAGAGACCCAGTACTTC. It is translated as CASSGLAGVRSQETQYF.

V usage is TRBV4-2 and J usage is TRBJ2-6; tentatively, D is TRBD1 (6 bases). V lost 0 bases, J lost 2 bases, and 17 bases lay in between. The CDR3 loop spans 19 amino acids. Germline V gene data show CDR1 as LGHNA and CDR2 as YNFKEQ. The CDR3 sequence is CASSQDSAGVLAGANVLTF. CDR3 nucleotides: TGTGCCAGCAGCCAAGACTCGGCAGGGGTCTTGGCTGGGGCCAACGTCCTGACTTTC.

V and J are TRBV7-2 and TRBJ2-5; D gene ambiguous. The ends were cut back, 3 bases at V and 2 bases at J, with 10 bases in the middle. Per the germline V gene, CDR1 is SGHTA and CDR2 is FQGNSA. CDR3 size: 14 residues. CDR3 amino acids: CASSFPDGQETQYF. The CDR3 DNA is TGTGCCAGCAGCTTCCCGGACGGGCAAGAGACCCAGTACTTC.

This clone was seen a handful of times. The V gene is TRBV28, the J gene TRBJ2-6, with D possibly being TRBD2 (5 bases). Per the germline V gene, CDR1 is MDHEN and CDR2 is SYDVKM. This CDR3 has 18 residues. V gave up 4 bases and J gave up 0 bases, with 16 bases separating them. The CDR3 DNA is TGTGCCAGCAGTTCACCACATCCCGGGGACTCTGGGGCCAACGTCCTGACTTTC. This encodes CASSSPHPGDSGANVLTF.

This clone was counted between two and nine times. The chain recombines TRBV2 with TRBJ2-3; TRBD1 matches at 9 bases. CDR3 size: 15 residues. V lost 10 bases, J lost 7 bases, and 15 bases stayed unmatched. From germline, CDR1 is SNHLY and CDR2 FYNNEI. The CDR3 protein is CANSRDRVFYHTQYF. In DNA, the CDR3 is TGTGCCAACTCCCGGGACAGGGTATTCTATCATACGCAGTATTTT.

This clone was seen a few times. The J gene is TRBJ2-7, the V gene TRBV27, with 7 bases that match TRBD1. The V and J ends lost 4 bases and 3 bases, in that order; junction bases with no gene match: 6. This CDR3 is 14 amino acids long. Germline CDR1 MNHEY, CDR2 SMNVEV (reference sequence). The CDR3 DNA sequence: TGTGCCAGCAGTTCGACAGGGTCTGACTACGAGCAGTACTTC. Translated, it gives CASSSTGSDYEQYF.

This clone has a single count. The chain has TRBV6-1 and TRBJ2-7; D remains ambiguous. V was clipped by 1 base and J by 3 bases, with 10 bases between them. This CDR3 has 14 residues. The germline V gene encodes CDR1 MNHNS and CDR2 SASEGT. The CDR3 DNA follows: TGTGCCAGCAGTGAAGTCTCAGGATTCTACGAGCAGTACTTC. Translating it yields CASSEVSGFYEQYF.